The 21 T cell receptor beta chains given below trace back to one sample, sequenced in a study of PD-L1 blockade in urothelial cancer. Time point specified: pretreatment peripheral blood. Sequencing was performed with immunoSEQ multiplex PCR; in TCRdb, only in-frame clones are kept and a portion is missing. The sample holds about 49,000 clones, 60% to 85% seen once. This sample comprised PBMCs, obtained around atezolizumab (anti-PD-L1) treatment. The receptors were sampled from a man between 70 and 80 years old with urothelial cancer.

For this clone: At one of its ends the junction is not consistent with the germline gene, which may arise from a read error. The rearrangement joins TRBV28 to TRBJ1-2; TRBD1 aligns across 7 bases. The CDR3 sequence is 14 residues long. Germline CDR1 and CDR2: MDHEN and SYDVKM. CDR3 in amino acids: CASSRQGNDYGYTF. The CDR3 DNA sequence: TGTGCCAGCAGCCGACAGGGCAATGACTACGGCTACACCTTC.

The J gene is TRBJ1-1, the V gene TRBV29-1, with D possibly matching TRBD1 (6 bases). V dropped 3 bases and J dropped 5 bases, with 13 bases sitting between them. This CDR3 comprises 13 residues. Germline CDR1 is SQVTM and CDR2 is ANQGSEA. The CDR3 protein is CSVDRGEGTEAFF. CDR3 sequence (DNA): TGCAGCGTTGACAGGGGCGAGGGAACTGAAGCTTTCTTT.

The V gene is TRBV4-2, the J gene TRBJ2-7, with TRBD2 matching over 7 bases. Germline V lookup: CDR1 LGHNA, CDR2 YNFKEQ. J lost 1 base, V lost 1 base, and 4 bases had no gene match. CDR3 length equals 15 residues. The CDR3 region is CASSQGASGSYEQYF. CDR3 nucleotides: TGTGCCAGCAGCCAAGGGGCTAGCGGATCCTACGAGCAGTACTTC.

V gene TRBV5-6 combines with J gene TRBJ2-7; 7 bases are shared with TRBD1. This CDR3 spans 15 amino acids. Germline loops: CDR1 SGHDT, CDR2 YYEEEE. Germline trimming cut 0 bases from V and 2 bases from J; bases unmatched to any gene: 5. CDR3 sequence (DNA): TGTGCCAGCAGCTTGGTTTGGGACAGCACCTACGAGCAGTACTTC. It specifies CASSLVWDSTYEQYF.

The J gene is TRBJ2-2, the V gene TRBV6-1; D remains unclear. The CDR3 length is 14 residues. Germline CDR1 and CDR2: MNHNS and SASEGT. V lost 3 bases, J lost 8 bases, and 13 bases lay in between. DNA for the CDR3: TGTGCCAGCAGTGAGAGGCCTAGTCCGGGGGAGCTGTTTTTT. Amino acids: CASSERPSPGELFF.

This chain links TRBV28 with TRBJ2-7, with 8 bases matching TRBD1. The CDR3 sequence is 14 residues long. Germline-derived CDR1 and CDR2 are MDHEN and SYDVKM. The J segment lost 4 bases and the V segment lost 4 bases, leaving 6 bases of the junction unmatched. The CDR3 protein is CASSSGQANYEQYF. CDR3 DNA sequence: TGTGCCAGCAGTTCGGGACAGGCCAATTACGAGCAGTACTTC.

This clone was counted a few times. V gene TRBV10-3 combines with J gene TRBJ1-1; 8 nucleotides line up with TRBD1. Per germline, CDR1 ENHRY and CDR2 SYGVKD. The CDR3 covers 16 residues. With V trimmed by 0 bases and J by 1 base, 4 bases remained unmatched. The CDR3: CAISESLGQGNTEAFF. The CDR3 DNA sequence: TGTGCCATCAGTGAGTCACTAGGACAGGGGAACACTGAAGCTTTCTTT.

The chain has TRBV5-1 and TRBJ2-7; D perhaps matches TRBD1 (6 bases). Germline V gene sequence: CDR1 SGHRS, CDR2 YFSETQ. Trimming left V 4 bases short and J 0 bases short, with 11 bases between. CDR3 length: 14 residues. CDR3 protein: CASSPGTNSYEQYF. The CDR3 nucleotides are TGCGCCAGCAGCCCCGGGACAAACTCCTACGAGCAGTACTTC.

In this sample, this clone turned up once. The chain recombines TRBV2 with TRBJ2-5; 12 positions agree with TRBD2. The CDR3 runs 18 residues. Looked up from germline, CDR1 is SNHLY and CDR2 is FYNNEI. V shed 5 bases, J shed 1 base, and the junction held 11 bases outside the gene matches. CDR3 loop: CASSLLAGGSDPQETQYF. DNA of the CDR3: TGTGCCAGCAGTTTACTAGCGGGAGGATCCGATCCCCAAGAGACCCAGTACTTC.

V gene TRBV7-2 combines with J gene TRBJ2-1; a possible D gene is TRBD2 (5 bases). This CDR3 region has 15 residues. Trimming shortened V by 2 bases and J by 2 bases, and 10 bases separated the two germline ends. The germline gives CDR1 SGHTA, CDR2 FQGNSA. The CDR3 sequence is CASSLLGMTYNEQFF. The DNA for the CDR3 is TGTGCCAGCAGCTTACTCGGGATGACCTACAATGAGCAGTTCTTC.

CDR3 residues: CASRGTGGPYQPQHF. The CDR3, as DNA: TGTGCCAGCAGGGGGACAGGGGGTCCCTATCAGCCCCAGCATTTT. This chain links TRBV6-5 with TRBJ1-5; 11 nucleotides align to TRBD1. The CDR3 runs to 15 residues. V lost 6 bases, J lost 5 bases, and 6 bases stayed unmatched. Germline CDR1 and CDR2: MNHEY and SVGAGI.

This clone was recorded only once. The CDR3 spells CASSYVQGASGELFF. The CDR3 nucleotides are TGTGCCAGCAGTTACGTACAGGGGGCCTCCGGGGAGCTGTTTTTT. The chain couples TRBV6-5 to TRBJ2-2; 9 bases fit TRBD1. Germline loops: CDR1 MNHEY, CDR2 SVGAGI. The CDR3 is 15 amino acids. Germline trimming cut 2 bases from V and 6 bases from J; bases unmatched to any gene: 4.

This sequence joins TRBV6-1 and TRBJ2-6, with D unclear. The CDR3 totals 14 residues. V gave up 7 bases and J gave up 0 bases, with 7 bases separating them. Germline V gene sequence: CDR1 MNHNS, CDR2 SASEGT. The CDR3 DNA is TGTGCCAGCACCCAGTTCTCTGGGGCCAACGTCCTGACTTTC. Protein: CASTQFSGANVLTF.

The chain employs TRBV7-2 and TRBJ2-7; TRBD1 matches 9 bases. Germline V gene data show CDR1 as SGHTA and CDR2 as FQGNSA. J lost 6 bases, V lost 5 bases, and 8 bases had no gene match. CDR3 length: 14 residues. This CDR3 is CASSTTTGGSEQYF. In DNA form, the CDR3 reads TGTGCCAGCAGCACAACGACAGGGGGGAGCGAGCAGTACTTC. The full variable domain, completed using reference TRBV7-2 and TRBJ2-7, is GAGVSQSPSNKVTEKGKDVELRCDPISGHTALYWYRQSLGQGLEFLIYFQGNSAPDKSGLPSDRFSAERTGGSVSTLTIQRTQQEDSAVYLCASSTTTGGSEQYFGPGTRLTVT.

This rearrangement joins TRBV18 to TRBJ2-5; 7 bases agree with TRBD1. The germline CDR1 and CDR2 sequences are KGHSH and LQKENI. The CDR3 sequence is 13 residues long. The trim removed 3 bases at V and 5 bases at J, leaving 3 bases unmatched. In nucleotides, the CDR3 is TGTGCCAGCTCACCGAACAGGGGTGAGACCCAGTACTTC. It translates to CASSPNRGETQYF.

The V call is TRBV19, the J call TRBJ1-2; D is possibly TRBD1 (6 bases). The ends were cut back, 7 bases at V and 2 bases at J, with 14 bases in the middle. The CDR3 spans 14 residues. CDR1 and CDR2 (germline): LNHDA, SQIVND (reference sequence). CDR3 sequence reads: CASNPLGANYGYTF. CDR3 DNA: TGTGCCAGTAATCCCCTGGGGGCAAACTATGGCTACACCTTC.

The chain couples TRBV10-3 to TRBJ1-5; perhaps TRBD1 as D (5 bases). The CDR3 consists of 15 residues. With 11 bases removed from V and 4 bases from J, the gap between germline ends came to 21 bases. CDR1 is ENHRY and CDR2 is SYGVKD in the germline V gene. CDR3: CASGSGLRENQPQHF. The CDR3 DNA reads TGTGCCTCGGGGTCGGGACTACGAGAAAATCAGCCCCAGCATTTT.

This chain joins TRBV28 and TRBJ2-7; TRBD2 agrees at 10 bases. The CDR3 covers 18 residues. V shed 5 bases, J shed 7 bases, and the junction held 20 bases outside the gene matches. Germline V gene lookup returns CDR1 MDHEN and CDR2 SYDVKM. The CDR3 nucleotides read TGTGCCAGCAGTCCCGGTAGCCTAGCGGGAGTTTATTTACGAGAGCAGTACTTC. Protein sequence: CASSPGSLAGVYLREQYF.

The rearrangement joins TRBV5-6 to TRBJ2-3; the D gene is possibly TRBD2 (6 bases). The V end lost 0 bases, the J end lost 2 bases, and 13 bases lay between the germline ends. The CDR3 consists of 16 residues. Germline values: CDR1 SGHDT, CDR2 YYEEEE. The CDR3 loop reads CASSLDGLSFTDTQYF. The CDR3 region has the DNA TGTGCCAGCAGCTTGGACGGACTATCATTCACAGATACGCAGTATTTT.

This clone turned up a few times. V is TRBV29-1 and J is TRBJ1-1; possible D gene TRBD1, 5 bases. The CDR3 has 13 residues. V was pared by 5 bases and J by 3 bases, with 13 bases between. Germline V gene lookup returns CDR1 SQVTM and CDR2 ANQGSEA. The CDR3: CSVRAAGDTEAFF. In DNA, the CDR3 is TGCAGCGTTCGTGCCGCGGGGGACACTGAAGCTTTCTTT.

V and J are TRBV28 and TRBJ1-5, with D possibly being TRBD1 (6 bases). The CDR3 runs 15 residues. CDR1 MDHEN and CDR2 SYDVKM come from the germline V gene. The germline V and J ends were trimmed by 6 bases and 1 base, with 13 bases remaining between them. This CDR3 reads CASRDRGLSNQPQHF. The CDR3 nucleotides read TGTGCCAGCAGGGATAGGGGGTTAAGCAATCAGCCCCAGCATTTT.